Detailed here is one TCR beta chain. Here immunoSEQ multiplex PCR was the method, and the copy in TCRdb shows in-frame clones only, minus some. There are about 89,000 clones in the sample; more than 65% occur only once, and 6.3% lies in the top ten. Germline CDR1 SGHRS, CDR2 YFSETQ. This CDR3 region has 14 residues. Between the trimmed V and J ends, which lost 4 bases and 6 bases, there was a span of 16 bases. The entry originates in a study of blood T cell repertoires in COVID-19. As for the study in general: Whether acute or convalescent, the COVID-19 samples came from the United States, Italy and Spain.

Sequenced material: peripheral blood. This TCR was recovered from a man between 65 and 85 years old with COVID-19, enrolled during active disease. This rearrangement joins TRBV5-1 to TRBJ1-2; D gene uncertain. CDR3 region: CASSPTPGSHGYTF. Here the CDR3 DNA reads TGCGCCAGCAGCCCTACCCCGGGGTCTCATGGCTACACCTTC.